Below, one T cell receptor beta chain is given with its context. The antigen is unknown. This entry comes from a study of cytomegalovirus exposure and HLA in healthy donors. Study information: Counted in an early data release were about 85 million unique TCRs from HLA-typed donors.

PCR used 60 Vbeta primers and 13 Jbeta primers. Repertoires were generated with immunoSEQ multiplex PCR, while TCRdb's copy carries only in-frame clones and drops some. Of 150,000 to 200,000 clones in the sample, 75% to 85% were seen once. Study-level results: Most sequenced TCRs were rare (though some public TCRs occurred in many donors). In an earlier analysis, most TCR beta V segments were productive about 87% or about 30% of the time.

The receptor was isolated from a woman between 45 and 60 years old in good health and CMV-seronegative. Input material: PBMCs.

DNA of the CDR3: TGTGCCAGCAGCGTGCGGGCCCTAATCGGGGGTGAGCAGTTCTTC. It specifies CASSVRALIGGEQFF. The rearrangement links TRBV7-8 to TRBJ2-1; tentatively, D is TRBD2 (6 bases). CDR3 length: 15 amino acids. Germline V lookup: CDR1 SGHVS, CDR2 FQNEAQ. The V end lost 5 bases, the J end lost 9 bases, and 20 bases lay between the germline ends.